This TCR beta chain stems from a study of T cell repertoires in cytomegalovirus infection (dated by TCRdb to between 2019 and 2020). Turning to the overall study: The peptide stimulations were aimed at well-studied HLA-B-restricted epitopes as well as recently identified HLA-C-restricted CMV epitopes, whose presentation resists viral immunomodulation. Because public TCR beta signatures pointed to carriage of CMV infection together with the matching HLA type, the HLA type of each donor mattered for the analysis.

Results and caveats for the whole study, not just this receptor: Carriers of CMV infection plus the relevant HLA type were discriminated by the cumulative frequency of public TCR beta family members in the study cohort and in an independent roughly 340-donor cohort. The ex vivo response was dominated by HLA-C-restricted CMV-specific TCR beta clonotypes, which also provided the single most frequent clonotype in two of eight donors.

Via the germline V gene (reference sequence), CDR1 is MNHNY and CDR2 SVGAGI. After removal of 7 bases from V and 6 bases from J, the junction retains 7 bases not matched to a gene. The CDR3 goes from the cysteine to the phenylalanine over 13 residues. The CDR3 DNA has 39 bases and is translated from base 1. Concerning this clonotype itself: The specificity of this receptor is unknown. No qualities accompany the bases; no much larger clone lies one base away.

The sequencing machine was an Illumina HiSeq 1500. Clones were called with MiXCR by TCRdb after fastp trimmed the public reads at Q25, and only in-frame beta chains were retained. One record per CDR3 amino acid sequence lists the most common genes and DNA. The sample has around 800,000 distinct CDR3 sequences on record, about 31% of them singletons. The top ten hold roughly an eighth of the sample. The treatment or condition label corresponds to: in vitro stimulation with specific CMV peptide epitopes to enrich CMV-specific T cells. The sample in question was cultured CD8+ T cells from PBMCs, obtained from culture after CMV antigen stimulation. This receptor was identified in a human donor in good health (CMV status not recorded). Some clones in this sample may be carry-over from other donors' samples. The chain uses TRBV6-6 and TRBJ2-3; 7 bases in between match TRBD2. The CDR3 here reads CASTPLGGDTQYF. The sequenced DNA is TGTGCCAGCACCCCCCTCGGGGGGGATACGCAGTATTTT.